This record concerns one T cell receptor beta chain sequence. Its specificity is unknown. The sample originates from a study of somatic mutations in cytotoxic T cells in rheumatoid arthritis. Study-wide results and limits: Greater age accompanied higher CD8+ clonality in rheumatoid arthritis patients, a pattern that was absent in healthy controls. With about 60 patients examined, several had a largest CD8+ clone exceeding 20% of CD8+ cells.

Repertoires were generated with immunoSEQ multiplex PCR, while TCRdb's copy carries only in-frame clones and drops some. The repertoire holds about 20,000 clones, with about 80% as singletons. CDR3 size: 16 residues. CDR1 and CDR2 from the germline V gene are MNHEY and SMNVEV (reference sequence). V was pared by 2 bases and J by 5 bases, with 10 bases of the junction left unmatched. The sequence came from an adult with rheumatoid arthritis. J is TRBJ2-5 and V is TRBV27; TRBD2 aligns across 8 bases. Material for sequencing was CD8+ T cells sorted from blood. In DNA form, the CDR3 reads TGTGCCAGCAGTTTAATTCGCGGGGGGCCGAGGGAGACCCAGTACTTC. It translates to CASSLIRGGPRETQYF.